The entry below gives a single T cell receptor beta chain sequence along with its context. Its antigen is undetermined. The data belong to a study of regulatory and conventional T cells in RAG deficiency. Regulatory T cells were sorted from blood as CD4+ CD25-high CD127-low cells. Sequencing used immunoSEQ multiplex PCR; TCRdb keeps in-frame clones, though not all of them. The sample yields several thousand clones, approximately 93% seen once. Study outcomes and limitations: Omenn CD25-high CD127-low cells may be activated cells, not true Tregs. Shorter CDR3s in all patient subsets; >90% Treg-Tconv overlap in Omenn.

Looked up from germline, CDR1 is MGHRA and CDR2 is YSYEKL. Deletions cut 1 base from V and 7 bases from J, with 10 bases between. This CDR3 region has 14 residues. A further study also used this sample, focusing on regulatory T cells. That paper notes: The primer mix had 52 TRBV and 13 TRBJ primers. In patients, unique TRB V-J pairs were restricted and V/J usage skewed, especially in Tregs.

Sequenced sample: CD127- CD25+ CD4+ Tregs sorted from blood. The chain combines TRBV4-1 with TRBJ1-4; TRBD1 is a possible D gene (6 bases). This receptor was taken from a human donor in good health. CDR3 bases: TGCGCCAGCAGCCAAGGACAGGTTTTTGAAAAACTGTTTTTT. This gives the protein CASSQGQVFEKLFF.